The T cell receptor (beta chain) described here comes from a study of siplizumab effects on memory and regulatory T cells. Study as a whole: At roughly 1 ug/mL of siplizumab or without drug, mixed lymphocyte reactions were set up in pairs.

CDR1 SGHTA and CDR2 FQGNSA come from the germline V gene. This CDR3 region has 18 residues. The V gene lost 2 bases and the J gene lost 0 bases, with 14 bases spanning the gap. This clone is medium-sized within its sample. Its antigen is unknown. Study-wide results and caveats: Major contributors to the alloresponse seemed to be naive T cells, which also appeared more diverse than memory cells.

Per individual sample, 95,000 to 100,000 TCR templates were assayed. Libraries were prepared by immunoSEQ multiplex PCR; TCRdb keeps only in-frame clonotypes and omits some of them. The sample has about 9,900 clones, around 40% seen once; the top ten hold 8% to 9%. The mixed lymphocyte reaction cells were grown together in coculture at 37°C for around 6 days. CFSE-labelled responders and Violet Dye-labelled stimulators, both PBMCs, were mixed 1:1. This receptor was identified in a human donor in good health; the cells came from an allogeneic mixed lymphocyte reaction. This sequence joins TRBV7-2 and TRBJ2-6; D is undetermined. The sample was CFSE-low (dividing) CD4+ T cells sorted from an allogeneic mixed lymphocyte reaction. CDR3 amino acids: CASSLWAPRRSGANVLTF. For the CDR3, the DNA is TGTGCCAGCAGCTTATGGGCCCCCCGGCGCTCTGGGGCCAACGTCCTGACTTTC.